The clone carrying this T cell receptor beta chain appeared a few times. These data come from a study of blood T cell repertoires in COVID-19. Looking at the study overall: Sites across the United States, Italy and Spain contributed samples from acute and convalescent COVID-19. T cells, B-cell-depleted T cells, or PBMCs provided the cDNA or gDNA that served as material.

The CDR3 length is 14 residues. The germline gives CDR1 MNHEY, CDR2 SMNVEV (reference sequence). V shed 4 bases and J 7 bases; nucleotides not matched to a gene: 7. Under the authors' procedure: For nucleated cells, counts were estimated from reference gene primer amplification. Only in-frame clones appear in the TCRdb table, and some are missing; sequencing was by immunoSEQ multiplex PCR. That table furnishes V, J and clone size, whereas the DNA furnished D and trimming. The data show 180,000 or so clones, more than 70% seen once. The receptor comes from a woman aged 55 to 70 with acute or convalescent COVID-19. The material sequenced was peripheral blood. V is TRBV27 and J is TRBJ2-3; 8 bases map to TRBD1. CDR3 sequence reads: CASSSSGGRYTQYF. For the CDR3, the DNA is TGTGCCAGCAGTTCCTCAGGGGGCAGATATACGCAGTATTTT.